Each of the 2 T cell receptor beta chains below was sequenced from the same sample in a study of cytomegalovirus exposure and HLA in healthy donors. PCR was performed using 60 Vbeta and 13 Jbeta primers. Method: immunoSEQ multiplex PCR; TCRdb's copy keeps in-frame clones and lacks some. The sample includes around 160,000 clones, approximately 79% of them seen just once. Source material: PBMCs. Receptors were obtained from a human donor in good health.

The chain combines TRBV6-1 with TRBJ2-5; D perhaps matches TRBD2 (7 bases). Germline V lookup: CDR1 MNHNS, CDR2 SASEGT. This CDR3 region has 14 residues. Trimming stripped 6 bases from V and 11 bases from J, with 22 bases between. CDR3 residues: CASRNPGQSREQYF. The DNA for the CDR3 is TGTGCCAGCAGGAATCCGGGACAATCGCGGGAGCAGTACTTC.

This chain links TRBV7-7 with TRBJ2-5, with D perhaps TRBD2 (6 bases). This CDR3 is 15 amino acids long. Germline CDR1 reads SSHAT; CDR2 reads FNYEAQ (reference sequence). V lost 1 base to trimming and J lost 0 bases, with 9 bases between them. The CDR3 nucleotides are TGTGCCAGCAGCTTAGGCGGGGTGTACCAAGAGACCCAGTACTTC. Encoded protein: CASSLGGVYQETQYF.